One and the same sample provided the 18 T cell receptor beta chains below, sequenced in a study of T cell responses to AZD1222 COVID-19 vaccine. The repertoire was sequenced with immunoSEQ multiplex PCR; TCRdb's copy has only in-frame clones and lacks some. This sample has tens of thousands of clones, with 80% to 90% found just once. The specimen comprised peripheral blood, sampled 28 days after the second AZD1222 dose. The receptor source for this set is an adult who received the AZD1222 COVID-19 vaccine.

V usage is TRBV3-1 (or the pseudogene TRBV3-2) and J usage is TRBJ2-3; TRBD2 matches 7 bases. V was pared by 3 bases and J by 1 base, with 4 bases of the junction left unmatched. Germline V lookup: CDR1 LGHDT, CDR2 YNNKEL (reference sequence). The CDR3 is 15 residues long. The CDR3 loop is CASSQVGGGTDTQYF. The CDR3 DNA follows: TGTGCCAGCAGCCAGGTGGGGGGGGGCACAGATACGCAGTATTTT.

V usage is TRBV6-5 and J usage is TRBJ2-1; D unclear. CDR1 and CDR2 from the germline V gene are MNHEY and SVGAGI. This CDR3 is built from 13 residues. With 2 bases removed from V and 3 bases from J, the gap between germline ends came to 5 bases. CDR3 protein: CASSYDRYNEQFF. For the CDR3, the DNA is TGTGCCAGCAGTTACGACCGCTACAATGAGCAGTTCTTC.

The V gene is TRBV28, the J gene TRBJ1-2, with D hard to call. Germline CDR1 MDHEN, CDR2 SYDVKM. Deletions cut 3 bases from V and 6 bases from J, with 17 bases between. This CDR3 region has 15 residues. In DNA, the CDR3 is TGTGCCAGCAGTTTCCGGGTGCGGTCTGGGGATGGCTACACCTTC. This sequence encodes CASSFRVRSGDGYTF.

This chain joins TRBV6-4 and TRBJ2-3; possible D gene TRBD1, 6 bases. Germline V CDR1 and CDR2: MRHNA, SNTAGT. Trimming pared 3 bases from V and 2 bases from J, leaving 9 bases between. The CDR3 spans 14 residues. CDR3 region: CASSETGYTDTQYF. Written as DNA, the CDR3 is TGTGCCAGCAGTGAGACAGGATACACAGATACGCAGTATTTT.

This chain uses TRBV6-5 with TRBJ2-7, with 8 bases aligning to TRBD1. Germline V gene lookup returns CDR1 MNHEY and CDR2 SVGAGI. The ends lost 6 bases at V and 6 bases at J; junction bases unmatched: 10. The CDR3 spans 14 residues. The DNA for the CDR3 is TGTGCCAGCAGCCCCCTCCAGGGGGCGGGCGAGCAGTACGTC. Translating it yields CASSPLQGAGEQYV.

This chain uses TRBV19 with TRBJ2-5; 8 nucleotides agree with TRBD1. Germline CDR1 LNHDA, CDR2 SQIVND (reference sequence). The CDR3 runs 14 residues. V shed 3 bases and J 1 base; nucleotides not matched to a gene: 1. CDR3 amino acids: CASSIGQGQETQYF. Written as DNA, the CDR3 is TGTGCCAGTAGTATCGGACAGGGCCAAGAGACCCAGTACTTC.

The chain employs TRBV6-6 and TRBJ1-6, with TRBD1 as a possible D gene (5 bases). The CDR3 is 12 residues long. Germline lookup yields CDR1 MNHNY and CDR2 SVGAGI (reference sequence). The V end was cut by 11 bases, the J end by 7 bases, with 12 bases between. The CDR3 coding sequence is TGTGCCGCCGGGGGTCGGAATTCACCCCTCCACTTT. Its translation: CAAGGRNSPLHF.

The chain carries TRBV3-1 (or the pseudogene TRBV3-2) and TRBJ1-2; maybe TRBD1 (6 bases). The CDR3 loop spans 15 amino acids. The germline gives CDR1 LGHDT, CDR2 YNNKEL (reference sequence). Trimming removed 2 bases at V and 0 bases at J, with 10 bases between. Here the CDR3 reads CASSQTGSTNYGYTF. In nucleotides, the CDR3 is TGTGCCAGCAGCCAAACAGGGTCCACTAACTATGGCTACACCTTC.

This chain connects TRBV19 to TRBJ1-2, with TRBD1 matching over 7 bases. CDR3 length: 16 amino acids. Germline loops: CDR1 LNHDA, CDR2 SQIVND (reference sequence). Germline trimming cut 3 bases from V and 4 bases from J; bases unmatched to any gene: 11. Written as DNA, the CDR3 is TGTGCCAGTAGTATCGGCCCTTCGACAGGGCCCTATGGCTACACCTTC. Its translation: CASSIGPSTGPYGYTF.

The rearrangement links TRBV6-2 or TRBV6-3 to TRBJ2-1; 8 bases fit TRBD2. The junction had 11 bases not matched to a gene; V was cut back by 0 bases and J by 10 bases. CDR1 is MNHEY, CDR2 SVGEGT, per germline. The CDR3 is 16 amino acids. Here the CDR3 DNA reads TGTGCCAGCAGTTACTCATCGGGGGGGCCCAGAGGGGAGCAGTTCTTC. The encoded protein is CASSYSSGGPRGEQFF.

V is TRBV2 and J is TRBJ1-2; 11 bases map to TRBD1. Germline CDR1 SNHLY, CDR2 FYNNEI. The CDR3 sequence is 14 residues long. The V segment lost 3 bases and the J segment 4 bases; nucleotides outside the gene matches: 1. In DNA form, the CDR3 reads TGTGCCAGCAGTGAGGGACAGGGGGTCTATGGCTACACCTTC. This translates into CASSEGQGVYGYTF. The complete variable domain, with remaining parts taken from reference TRBV2 and TRBJ1-2, reads EPEVTQTPSHQVTQMGQEVILRCVPISNHLYFYWYRQILGQKVEFLVSFYNNEISEKSEIFDDQFSVERPDGSNFTLKIRSTKLEDSAMYFCASSEGQGVYGYTFGSGTRLTVV.

The chain recombines TRBV20-1 with TRBJ1-3; TRBD1 is a possible D gene (5 bases). The CDR3 has 13 residues. From germline, CDR1 is DFQATT and CDR2 SNEGSKA (reference sequence). V was clipped by 3 bases and J by 0 bases, with 6 bases between them. Written as DNA, the CDR3 is TGCAGTGCTAGTAGGGGCTCTGGAAACACCATATATTTT. Amino acids: CSASRGSGNTIYF.

The chain uses TRBV7-9 and TRBJ2-3, with 11 nucleotides matching TRBD2. Looked up from germline, CDR1 is SEHNR and CDR2 is FQNEAQ (reference sequence). The CDR3 has 15 residues. J was trimmed by 4 bases and V by 3 bases; bases with no gene match: 3. CDR3 in DNA: TGTGCCAGCAGCTTTCCTAGCGGGGGGTCAGATACGCAGTATTTT. It specifies CASSFPSGGSDTQYF.

The rearrangement uses TRBV29-1 and TRBJ2-2; D not certain. The CDR3 is 14 amino acids. In germline, CDR1 is SQVTM, CDR2 ANQGSEA. Trimming left V 4 bases short and J 4 bases short, with 13 bases between. The CDR3 DNA follows: TGCAGCGTTGTGTTTGGGCGTGGCACCGGGGAGCTGTTTTTT. It specifies CSVVFGRGTGELFF.

The chain is built from TRBV6-2 or TRBV6-3 and TRBJ2-1, with 8 nucleotides matching TRBD1. J lost 6 bases, V lost 5 bases, and 9 bases had no gene match. Germline CDR1 and CDR2: MNHEY and SVGEGT. This CDR3 contains 15 residues. CDR3: CASSGDRGGFNEQFF. Here the CDR3 DNA reads TGTGCCAGCAGTGGCGACAGGGGAGGTTTCAATGAGCAGTTCTTC.

The V and J genes are TRBV7-2 and TRBJ1-6; the match to TRBD1 covers 9 bases. Germline trimming cut 5 bases from V and 6 bases from J; bases unmatched to any gene: 11. Germline values: CDR1 SGHTA, CDR2 FQGNSA. This CDR3 spans 17 amino acids. The CDR3 spells CASSPPGQGVGNSPLHF. The CDR3 DNA reads as TGTGCCAGCAGCCCACCGGGACAGGGTGTCGGTAATTCACCCCTCCACTTT.

This rearrangement joins TRBV19 to TRBJ2-7; 7 bases map to TRBD2. Germline V gene sequence: CDR1 LNHDA, CDR2 SQIVND (reference sequence). Trimming removed 3 bases from V and 2 bases from J; junction bases left unmatched: 7. The CDR3 spans 15 residues. The DNA for the CDR3 is TGTGCCAGTAGTATGCGAGCGGGGTCCGCCTACGAGCAGTACTTC. It specifies CASSMRAGSAYEQYF.

This clone has just one count. The chain has TRBV30 and TRBJ1-2, with 10 bases fitting TRBD1. J lost 10 bases, V lost 3 bases, and 8 bases had no gene match. In germline, CDR1 is GTSNPN, CDR2 SVGIG (reference sequence). There are 13 residues in the CDR3. CDR3 sequence: CAWRWTGGIDYTF. The DNA of the CDR3 is TGTGCCTGGAGGTGGACAGGGGGGATAGACTACACCTTC.